This TCR beta chain was recorded in a study of monozygotic twins with inflammatory bowel disease. One entry per CDR3 protein, without DNA, is what TCRdb gives after re-calling the 5' RACE reads. The sample table includes about 450,000 distinct CDR3 sequences. The CDR3 has 15 residues. The V gene's germline CDR1 is MDHEN and CDR2 SYDVKM. Sequences were obtained from blood. V and J are TRBV28 and TRBJ2-3; with no DNA, the TCRdb D assignment of TRBD1 cannot be verified. The receptor comes from a human donor with ulcerative colitis or Crohn's disease, or a healthy co-twin of an affected twin (not recorded which). CDR3 sequence: CASSLDPLIGDTQYF.